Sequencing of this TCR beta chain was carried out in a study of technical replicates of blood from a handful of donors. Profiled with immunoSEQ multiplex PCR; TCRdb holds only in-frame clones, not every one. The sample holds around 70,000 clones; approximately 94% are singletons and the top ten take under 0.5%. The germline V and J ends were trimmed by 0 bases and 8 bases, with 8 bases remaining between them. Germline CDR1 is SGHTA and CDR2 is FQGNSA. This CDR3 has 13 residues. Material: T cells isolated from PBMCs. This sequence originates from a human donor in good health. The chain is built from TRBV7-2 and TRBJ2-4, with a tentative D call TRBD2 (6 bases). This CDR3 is CASSLAGSDIQYF. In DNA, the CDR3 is TGTGCCAGCAGCTTAGCCGGGAGTGACATTCAGTACTTC.